This entry features one T cell receptor (beta chain) sequence. For repertoire sequencing, the TCR beta CDR3 regions were amplified from RNA transcripts. First-round RT-PCR relied on HTBI primers, and a second-round multiplex PCR came next. Using its own MiXCR run on the multiplex PCR reads, TCRdb lists one record per CDR3 protein. The top ten clones hold 44% of a sample with roughly 700,000 distinct CDR3 sequences, around 40% of them seen once. Germline assignment: CDR1 DFQATT and CDR2 SNEGSKA (reference sequence). This CDR3 spans 16 amino acids. J lost 7 bases, V lost 3 bases, and 11 bases had no gene match. The data derive from a study of Graves' ophthalmopathy and Graves' hyperthyroidism.

The chain couples TRBV20-1 to TRBJ2-2; TRBD2 matches at 10 bases. The sample was peripheral blood. The sequence was collected from an adult man with Graves' ophthalmopathy. This CDR3 is CSASPGLAGVIGELFF. CDR3 DNA sequence: TGCAGTGCTAGCCCCGGGCTAGCGGGAGTTATCGGGGAGCTGTTTTTT.